These 29 T cell receptor beta chains were all obtained from the same sample, sequenced in a study of response to subunit inactivated influenza vaccine (dated by TCRdb to the late 2010s). Library prep was done by RT-PCR. The sequencer was an Illumina HiSeq 2500. TCRdb took the public reads, trimmed them with fastp at Q25, ran MiXCR for clone calling and kept in-frame beta chains. Each record represents a unique CDR3 protein, reported with the most common genes and DNA among its rows. For this sample there are about 800,000 distinct CDR3 sequences; 21% appear just once. The ten largest clonotypes hold around 9.6% of the sample. Sample: PBMCs from blood, taken more than 4 days after vaccination. The receptor source for this set is a man in his forties or fifties who received an inactivated influenza vaccine. Donor details come from another sample of the same person, matched by shared clones.

The chain employs TRBV9 and TRBJ2-1, with D unresolved. Per the germline V gene, CDR1 is SGDLS and CDR2 is YYNGEE. This CDR3 region has 13 residues. V lost 4 bases and J 5 bases, leaving 10 bases between the germline ends. The CDR3 DNA is TGTGCCAGCAGCCAACCCGCGCACAATGAGCAGTTCTTC. Protein product: CASSQPAHNEQFF.

As for this clonotype: The conserved final phenylalanine or tryptophan is absent from the CDR3, which likely points to a read error. This sequence joins TRBV29-1 and TRBJ2-1, with D perhaps matching TRBD1 (5 bases). V dropped 3 bases and J dropped 12 bases, with 15 bases sitting between them. Germline V gives CDR1 SQVTM, CDR2 ANQGSEA. There are 12 residues in the CDR3. The CDR3 DNA reads TGCAGCGTTGATGGGCCAACAGGAAGGCAGTTCTTG. Amino acids: CSVDGPTGRQFL.

The V gene is TRBV20-1, the J gene TRBJ1-6; D remains ambiguous. Trimming cost V 1 base and J 7 bases, with 11 bases left between them. CDR1 is DFQATT, CDR2 SNEGSKA, per germline (reference sequence). CDR3 length: 14 residues. The CDR3 region has the DNA TGCAGTGCTAGAGTCCCCGTAGGAAATTCACCCCTCCACTTT. Amino acids: CSARVPVGNSPLHF.

The CDR3 loop is CSVEDAPGPRYGYTF. The CDR3 DNA sequence: TGCAGCGTTGAAGATGCCCCCGGACCCCGTTATGGCTACACCTTC. The gene calls are TRBV29-1 and TRBJ1-2, with D unclear. V lost 0 bases and J 5 bases, leaving 16 bases between the germline ends. The germline V gene encodes CDR1 SQVTM and CDR2 ANQGSEA. The CDR3 spans 15 residues.

The J gene is TRBJ2-7, the V gene TRBV7-2, with TRBD1 matching over 8 bases. The CDR3 is 13 residues long. The junction had 3 bases not matched to a gene; V was cut back by 3 bases and J by 5 bases. Looked up from germline, CDR1 is SGHTA and CDR2 is FQGNSA. CDR3 amino acids: CASSLDREHEQYF. The CDR3 DNA reads as TGTGCCAGCAGCTTGGACAGGGAGCACGAGCAGTACTTC.

This clonotype has ten or more counts. The V gene is TRBV5-5, the J gene TRBJ1-5; the D is unclear. V gave up 4 bases and J gave up 4 bases, with 9 bases separating them. Germline values: CDR1 SGHKS, CDR2 YYEKEE (reference sequence). The CDR3 extends over 13 amino acids. CDR3 sequence reads: CASSLEYNQPQHF. In DNA, the CDR3 is TGTGCCAGCAGCCTGGAGTATAATCAGCCCCAGCATTTT. Full variable domain (outside the CDR3, taken from reference TRBV5-5 and TRBJ1-5): DAGVTQSPTHLIKTRGQQVTLRCSPISGHKSVSWYQQVLGQGPQFIFQYYEKEERGRGNFPDRFSARQFPNYSSELNVNALLLGDSALYLCASSLEYNQPQHFGDGTRLSIL.

J is TRBJ2-2 and V is TRBV20-1; TRBD1 matches at 9 bases. CDR3 length equals 16 residues. V shed 0 bases and J 6 bases; nucleotides not matched to a gene: 8. CDR1 and CDR2 from the germline V gene are DFQATT and SNEGSKA (reference sequence). The CDR3 loop is CSARDPGQGAAGELFF. DNA of the CDR3: TGCAGTGCTAGAGATCCGGGACAGGGAGCTGCCGGGGAGCTGTTTTTT.

This clonotype turned up a few times. This rearrangement joins TRBV20-1 to TRBJ2-1; TRBD2 is a possible D gene (5 bases). The CDR3 consists of 12 residues. Trimming removed 6 bases from V and 7 bases from J, with 13 bases in between. Germline loops: CDR1 DFQATT, CDR2 SNEGSKA (reference sequence). The CDR3 reads CSAPTRVNEQFF. The CDR3, as DNA: TGCAGTGCCCCTACTAGGGTGAATGAGCAGTTCTTC.

The table lists this clonotype with many counts. The CDR3 DNA reads as TGTGCCAGCAGTTATCGGGCTCAACCGTCCTACGAGCAGTACTTC. It translates to CASSYRAQPSYEQYF. This rearrangement joins TRBV6-5 to TRBJ2-7, with D unclear. The ends were cut back, 3 bases at V and 1 base at J, with 13 bases in the middle. Germline CDR1 is MNHEY and CDR2 is SVGAGI. The CDR3 sequence is 15 residues long.

The chain combines TRBV11-2 with TRBJ2-7, with 7 bases that match TRBD1. The CDR3 has 17 residues. V was pared by 4 bases and J by 0 bases, with 12 bases of the junction left unmatched. Germline V gene lookup returns CDR1 SGHAT and CDR2 FQNNGV. For the CDR3, the DNA is TGTGCCAGCAGCTCGGACGGGCTAGGACAGGACTCCTACGAGCAGTACTTC. Translated: CASSSDGLGQDSYEQYF.

The chain links TRBV6-2 or TRBV6-3 to TRBJ2-7; possibly TRBD1 for D (9 bases). V shed 0 bases and J shed 7 bases, with 19 bases lying between them. Looked up from germline, CDR1 is MNHEY and CDR2 is SVGEGT. The CDR3 contains 16 residues. The CDR3 region is CASSYSIGQGTREQYF. The CDR3 bases are TGTGCCAGCAGTTACTCGATTGGACAGGGGACTAGGGAGCAGTACTTC.

There are a few counts of this clonotype. The chain has TRBV4-3 and TRBJ1-5, with no clear D. Germline V CDR1 and CDR2: LGHNA, YSLEER. This CDR3 spans 15 amino acids. Trimming pared 1 base from V and 3 bases from J, leaving 10 bases between. CDR3 in DNA: TGCGCCAGCAGCCAAGTTTATGACAACAATCAGCCCCAGCATTTT. This gives the protein CASSQVYDNNQPQHF.

This clonotype was counted between two and nine times. This chain uses TRBV20-1 with TRBJ2-2, with a tentative D call TRBD2 (6 bases). Trimming removed 0 bases from V and 7 bases from J, with 12 bases in between. The CDR3 runs 14 residues. Germline V CDR1 and CDR2: DFQATT, SNEGSKA (reference sequence). In nucleotides, the CDR3 is TGCAGTGCTAGAGAGGTGGAGGGGAACGGGGAGCTGTTTTTT. Its protein product is CSAREVEGNGELFF.

This clonotype has just a few counts. The chain employs TRBV20-1 and TRBJ1-2; 10 nucleotides align to TRBD1. Germline CDR1 reads DFQATT; CDR2 reads SNEGSKA (reference sequence). The J segment lost 3 bases and the V segment lost 5 bases, leaving 6 bases of the junction unmatched. This CDR3 contains 14 residues. The CDR3 bases are TGCAGTGCTTCCGGGACAGGGGTTGACTATGGCTACACCTTC. This gives the protein CSASGTGVDYGYTF.

This clonotype was seen a handful of times. The J gene is TRBJ2-1, the V gene TRBV7-9; D is unclear. Germline V gene lookup returns CDR1 SEHNR and CDR2 FQNEAQ (reference sequence). V was shortened by 2 bases and J by 7 bases, with 9 bases between the two germline ends. This CDR3 comprises 13 residues. The chain's CDR3 is CASSLLNLNEQFF. The CDR3 coding sequence is TGTGCCAGCAGCTTACTCAACTTAAATGAGCAGTTCTTC.

This sequence joins TRBV30 and TRBJ2-7; D may be TRBD1 (5 bases). The length of the CDR3 is 11 residues. The germline V and J ends were trimmed by 2 bases and 3 bases, with 5 bases remaining between them. Germline V lookup: CDR1 GTSNPN, CDR2 SVGIG (reference sequence). CDR3 in amino acids: CAWSTGYEQYF. CDR3 in DNA: TGTGCCTGGAGTACAGGCTACGAGCAGTACTTC.

This clonotype was counted between two and nine times. The rearrangement joins TRBV6-1 to TRBJ2-2; D is perhaps TRBD1 (5 bases). Germline V gene data show CDR1 as MNHNS and CDR2 as SASEGT. The CDR3 contains 15 residues. The germline V and J ends were trimmed by 10 bases and 4 bases, with 19 bases remaining between them. CDR3 nucleotides: TGTGCCATACACAATGACCAGGGCCTCACCGGGGAGCTGTTTTTT. The encoded protein is CAIHNDQGLTGELFF.

This clonotype has a handful of counts. The rearrangement joins TRBV7-2 to TRBJ2-1; 8 positions match TRBD1. The CDR3 extends over 16 amino acids. Germline V gene data show CDR1 as SGHTA and CDR2 as FQGNSA. With V trimmed by 6 bases and J by 8 bases, 15 bases remained unmatched. The DNA for the CDR3 is TGTGCCAGCAGTGTCTTTGCGCTCGGGACAGGTTATGAGCAGTTCTTC. Its translation is CASSVFALGTGYEQFF.

This clonotype was observed a handful of times. The chain joins TRBV5-1 to TRBJ2-7; 8 bases are a match to TRBD1. The length of the CDR3 is 15 residues. Per the germline V gene, CDR1 is SGHRS and CDR2 is YFSETQ. V gave up 0 bases and J gave up 3 bases; unmatched junction bases: 5. This chain's CDR3 is CASSLAAGGHYEQYF. In nucleotides, the CDR3 is TGCGCCAGCAGCTTGGCGGCAGGGGGCCACTACGAGCAGTACTTC.

This clonotype showed up just a few times. The chain recombines TRBV27 with TRBJ2-6; D may be TRBD1 (6 bases). This CDR3 region has 15 residues. The germline V gene encodes CDR1 MNHEY and CDR2 SMNVEV (reference sequence). V was shortened by 4 bases and J by 8 bases, with 15 bases between the two germline ends. CDR3 sequence reads: CASSSGTLGTNVLTF. The DNA of the CDR3 is TGTGCCAGCAGTTCAGGGACATTAGGGACCAACGTCCTGACTTTC.

This clonotype was recorded a few times. The rearrangement links TRBV6-5 to TRBJ2-7; D ambiguous. Deletions cut 5 bases from V and 12 bases from J, with 17 bases between. Germline lookup yields CDR1 MNHEY and CDR2 SVGAGI. This CDR3 contains 12 residues. The CDR3 loop reads CASSQMGGVLYF. The CDR3 DNA follows: TGTGCCAGCAGTCAAATGGGCGGCGTCTTGTACTTC.

This clonotype was counted a few times. The V gene is TRBV29-1, the J gene TRBJ2-3; 11 bases align to TRBD2. This CDR3 region has 14 residues. With 4 bases clipped from V and 5 bases from J, the junction kept 5 bases outside the gene matches. Germline V gene sequence: CDR1 SQVTM, CDR2 ANQGSEA. This CDR3 reads CSVVGLAERDTQYF. DNA for the CDR3: TGCAGCGTTGTGGGACTAGCGGAAAGAGATACGCAGTATTTT.

The chain links TRBV12-3 or TRBV12-4 to TRBJ2-1, with 7 bases fitting TRBD2. V lost 8 bases to trimming and J lost 7 bases; unmatched junction nucleotides: 8. The CDR3 covers 13 residues. The CDR3: CASLRGGSNEQFF. In DNA form, the CDR3 reads TGTGCCAGCCTACGGGGCGGGAGTAATGAGCAGTTCTTC.

The chain recombines TRBV20-1 with TRBJ2-7; the D is unclear. This CDR3 has 13 amino acids. V lost 1 base and J 1 base, leaving 8 bases between the germline ends. Germline V gene sequence: CDR1 DFQATT, CDR2 SNEGSKA (reference sequence). The CDR3 DNA sequence: TGCAGTGCTAGAGTTGGGATTTCCTACGAGCAGTACTTC. The encoded protein is CSARVGISYEQYF.

The chain combines TRBV7-9 with TRBJ1-1; 8 bases match TRBD1. The CDR3 is 17 amino acids. V shed 4 bases and J 1 base; nucleotides not matched to a gene: 11. Germline V lookup: CDR1 SEHNR, CDR2 FQNEAQ (reference sequence). CDR3 bases: TGTGCCAGCAGCTCACCGATCAGGACAGGGCGGAACACTGAAGCTTTCTTT. It encodes CASSSPIRTGRNTEAFF.

This CDR3 reads CASSPRDRGRYEQYF. In nucleotides, the CDR3 is TGTGCCAGCAGTCCCCGGGACAGGGGTAGGTACGAGCAGTACTTC. The chain has TRBV6-1 and TRBJ2-7; 10 bases fit TRBD1. The CDR3 consists of 15 residues. The V segment lost 5 bases and the J segment 4 bases; nucleotides outside the gene matches: 8. The germline V gene encodes CDR1 MNHNS and CDR2 SASEGT.

This clonotype was seen a few times. V is TRBV24-1 and J is TRBJ2-7; D remains unclear. Germline assignment: CDR1 KGHDR and CDR2 SFDVKD. This CDR3 has 15 amino acids. V was clipped by 4 bases and J by 2 bases, with 14 bases between them. In DNA form, the CDR3 reads TGTGCCACCAGTGAGGCTCCCGGCCGTACCTACGAGCAGTACTTC. It encodes CATSEAPGRTYEQYF.

This clonotype has a count of ten or more. The V gene is TRBV7-9, the J gene TRBJ2-1; 7 bases are a match to TRBD1. This CDR3 comprises 15 residues. Germline-derived CDR1 and CDR2 are SEHNR and FQNEAQ (reference sequence). The trim removed 11 bases at V and 3 bases at J, leaving 13 bases unmatched. The CDR3 sequence: CACRRDRVLYNEQFF. The CDR3 region has the DNA TGTGCCTGTAGACGAGACAGGGTGCTCTACAATGAGCAGTTCTTC. The variable domain in full, completed from reference TRBV7-9 and TRBJ2-1, reads DTGVSQNPRHKITKRGQNVTFRCDPISEHNRLYWYRQTLGQGPEFLTYFQNEAQLEKSRLLSDRFSAERPKGSFSTLEIQRTEQGDSAMYLCACRRDRVLYNEQFFGPGTRLTVL.

This clonotype was counted between two and nine times. The V gene is TRBV12-3 or TRBV12-4, the J gene TRBJ2-3; no firm D call. V was trimmed by 1 base and J by 6 bases, leaving 5 bases between them. CDR3 size: 12 residues. The CDR3 protein is CASSLEWDTQYF. CDR3 in DNA: TGTGCCAGCAGTTTAGAGTGGGATACGCAGTATTTT.